What follows describes a single T cell receptor (beta chain). Amplification used 60 Vbeta primers and 13 Jbeta primers. Using immunoSEQ multiplex PCR, the repertoire was profiled, and TCRdb retains in-frame clones only, with some absent. The table has approximately 140,000 clones, around 75% seen once. This entry is derived from a study of cytomegalovirus exposure and HLA in healthy donors. V lost 6 bases to trimming and J lost 0 bases; unmatched junction nucleotides: 5. Per the germline V gene, CDR1 is MNHNY and CDR2 is SVGAGI (reference sequence). The CDR3 extends over 14 amino acids. The V call is TRBV6-6, the J call TRBJ2-7; 7 bases line up with TRBD1. Input material: PBMCs. This receptor was identified in a human donor in good health. CDR3 coding DNA: TGTGCCAGCAGAGCGACAGGGCCCTCCTACGAGCAGTACTTC. Translating gives CASRATGPSYEQYF.